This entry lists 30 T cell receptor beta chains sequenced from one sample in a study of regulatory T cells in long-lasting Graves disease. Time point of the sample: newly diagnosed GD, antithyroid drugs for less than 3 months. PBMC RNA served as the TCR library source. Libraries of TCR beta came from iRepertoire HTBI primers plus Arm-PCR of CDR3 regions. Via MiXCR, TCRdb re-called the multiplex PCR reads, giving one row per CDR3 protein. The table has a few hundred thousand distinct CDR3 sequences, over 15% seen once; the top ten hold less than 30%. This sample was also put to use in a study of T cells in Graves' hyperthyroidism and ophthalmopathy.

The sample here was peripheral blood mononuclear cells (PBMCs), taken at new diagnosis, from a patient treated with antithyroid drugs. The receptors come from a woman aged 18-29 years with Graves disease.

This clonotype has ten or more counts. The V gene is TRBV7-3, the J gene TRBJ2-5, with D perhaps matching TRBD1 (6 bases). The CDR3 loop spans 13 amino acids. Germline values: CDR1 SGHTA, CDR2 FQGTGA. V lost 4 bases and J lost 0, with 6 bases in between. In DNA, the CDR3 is TGTGCCAGCAGCTACAGGGACCAAGAGACCCAGTACTTC. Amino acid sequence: CASSYRDQETQYF.

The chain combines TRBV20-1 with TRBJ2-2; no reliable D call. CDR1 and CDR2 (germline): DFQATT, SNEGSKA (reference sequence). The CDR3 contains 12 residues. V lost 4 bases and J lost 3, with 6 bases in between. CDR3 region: CSAISDTGELFF. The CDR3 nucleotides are TGCAGTGCTATCTCCGACACCGGGGAGCTGTTTTTT.

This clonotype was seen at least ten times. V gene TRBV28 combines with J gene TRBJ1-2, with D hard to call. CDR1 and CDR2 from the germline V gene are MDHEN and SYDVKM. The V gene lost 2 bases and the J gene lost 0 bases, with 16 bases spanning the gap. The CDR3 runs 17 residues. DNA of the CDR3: TGTGCCAGCAGTTTAAAAGGGAGCCTCACGCCTAACTATGGCTACACCTTC. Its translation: CASSLKGSLTPNYGYTF.

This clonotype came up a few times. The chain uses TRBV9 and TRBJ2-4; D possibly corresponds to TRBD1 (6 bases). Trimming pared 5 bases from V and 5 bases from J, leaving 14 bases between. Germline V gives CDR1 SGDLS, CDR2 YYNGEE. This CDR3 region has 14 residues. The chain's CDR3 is CASRAKQGENIQYF. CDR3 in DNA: TGTGCCAGCAGAGCAAAACAGGGCGAAAACATTCAGTACTTC.

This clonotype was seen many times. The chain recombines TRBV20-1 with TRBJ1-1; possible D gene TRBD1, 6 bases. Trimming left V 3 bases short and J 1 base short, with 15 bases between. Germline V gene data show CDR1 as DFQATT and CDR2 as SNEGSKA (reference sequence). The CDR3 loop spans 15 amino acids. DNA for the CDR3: TGCAGTGCTAGTTGGCCGGGGGGCCCGAACACTGAAGCTTTCTTT. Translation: CSASWPGGPNTEAFF.

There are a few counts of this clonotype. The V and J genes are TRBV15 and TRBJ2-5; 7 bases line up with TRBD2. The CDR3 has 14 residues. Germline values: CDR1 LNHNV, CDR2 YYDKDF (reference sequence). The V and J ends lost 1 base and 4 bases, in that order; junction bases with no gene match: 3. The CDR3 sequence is CATSRAGGRETQYF. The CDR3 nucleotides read TGTGCCACCAGCAGAGCCGGCGGGAGAGAGACCCAGTACTTC.

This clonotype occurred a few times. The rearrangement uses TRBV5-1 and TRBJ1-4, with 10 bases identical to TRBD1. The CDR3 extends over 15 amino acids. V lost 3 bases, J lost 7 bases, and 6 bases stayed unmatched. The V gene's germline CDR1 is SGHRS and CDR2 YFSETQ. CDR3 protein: CASSYDGTGVEKLFF. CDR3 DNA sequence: TGCGCCAGCAGCTATGACGGGACAGGGGTTGAAAAACTGTTTTTT.

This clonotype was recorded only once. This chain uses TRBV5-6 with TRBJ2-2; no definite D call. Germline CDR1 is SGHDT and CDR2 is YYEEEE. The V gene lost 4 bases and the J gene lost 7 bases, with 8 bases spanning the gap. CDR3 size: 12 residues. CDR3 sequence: CASSLFFGELFF. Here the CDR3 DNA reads TGTGCCAGCAGCCTTTTTTTCGGGGAGCTGTTTTTT.

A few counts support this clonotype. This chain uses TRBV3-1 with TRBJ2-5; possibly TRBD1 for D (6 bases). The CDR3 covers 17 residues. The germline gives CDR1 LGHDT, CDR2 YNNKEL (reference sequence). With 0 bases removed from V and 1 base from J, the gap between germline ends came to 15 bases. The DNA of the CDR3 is TGTGCCAGCAGCCAAGAGGGACACGGCAAACTCCAAGAGACCCAGTACTTC. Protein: CASSQEGHGKLQETQYF.

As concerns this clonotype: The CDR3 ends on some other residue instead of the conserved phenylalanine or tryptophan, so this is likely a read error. The CDR3 reads CSARVLGNYEQYL. CDR3 in DNA: TGCAGTGCTAGAGTACTCGGGAACTACGAGCAGTACCTC. This rearrangement joins TRBV20-1 to TRBJ2-7; D may be TRBD2 (5 bases). V lost 1 base, J lost 3 bases, and 10 bases lay in between. The V gene's germline CDR1 is DFQATT and CDR2 SNEGSKA (reference sequence). This CDR3 has 13 residues.

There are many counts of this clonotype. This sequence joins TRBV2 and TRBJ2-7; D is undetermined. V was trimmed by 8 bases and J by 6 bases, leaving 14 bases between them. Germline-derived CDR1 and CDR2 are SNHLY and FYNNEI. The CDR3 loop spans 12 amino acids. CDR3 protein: CASLAGRVEQYF. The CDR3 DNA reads TGTGCCAGCTTAGCCGGCCGAGTCGAGCAGTACTTC.

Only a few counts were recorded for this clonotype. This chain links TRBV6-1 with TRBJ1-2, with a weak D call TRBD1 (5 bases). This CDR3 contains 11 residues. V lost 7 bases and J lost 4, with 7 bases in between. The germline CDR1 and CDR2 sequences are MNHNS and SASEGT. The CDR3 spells CASTGGYGYTF. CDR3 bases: TGTGCCAGCACTGGGGGCTATGGCTACACCTTC.

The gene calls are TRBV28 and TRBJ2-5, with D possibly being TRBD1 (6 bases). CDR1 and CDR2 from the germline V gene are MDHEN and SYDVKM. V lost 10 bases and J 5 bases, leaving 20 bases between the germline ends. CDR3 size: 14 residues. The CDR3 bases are TGTGCCACCAAGGCTACAGGGTTAGTGGAGACCCAGTACTTC. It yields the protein CATKATGLVETQYF. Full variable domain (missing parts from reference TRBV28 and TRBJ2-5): DVKVTQSSRYLVKRTGEKVFLECVQDMDHENMFWYRQDPGLGLRLIYFSYDVKMKEKGDIPEGYSVSREKKERFSLILESASTNQTSMYLCATKATGLVETQYFGPGTRLLVL.

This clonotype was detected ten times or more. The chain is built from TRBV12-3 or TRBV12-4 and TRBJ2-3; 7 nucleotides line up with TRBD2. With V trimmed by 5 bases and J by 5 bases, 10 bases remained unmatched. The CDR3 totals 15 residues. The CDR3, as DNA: TGTGCCAGCAGTCTCCTTGGGGGGGGAGGAGATACGCAGTATTTT. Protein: CASSLLGGGGDTQYF.

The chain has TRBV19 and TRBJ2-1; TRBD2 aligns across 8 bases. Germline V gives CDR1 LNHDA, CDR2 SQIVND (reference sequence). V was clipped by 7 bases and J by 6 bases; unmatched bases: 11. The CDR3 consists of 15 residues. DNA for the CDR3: TGTGCCAGTACCCCCGGGACTAGAACCCCCAATGAGCAGTTCTTC. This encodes CASTPGTRTPNEQFF.

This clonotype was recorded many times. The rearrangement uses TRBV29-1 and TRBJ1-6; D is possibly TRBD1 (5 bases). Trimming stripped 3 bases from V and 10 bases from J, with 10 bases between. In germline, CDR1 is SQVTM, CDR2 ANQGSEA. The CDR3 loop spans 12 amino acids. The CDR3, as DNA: TGCAGCGTTGACAGGGTACTCTCACCCCTCCACTTT. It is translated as CSVDRVLSPLHF.

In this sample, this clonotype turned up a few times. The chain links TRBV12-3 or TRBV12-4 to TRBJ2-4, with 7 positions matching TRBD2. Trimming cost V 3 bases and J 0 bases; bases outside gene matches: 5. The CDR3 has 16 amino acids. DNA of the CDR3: TGTGCCAGCAGTTTCTGGGAGGGGTTAGCCAAAAACATTCAGTACTTC. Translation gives CASSFWEGLAKNIQYF.

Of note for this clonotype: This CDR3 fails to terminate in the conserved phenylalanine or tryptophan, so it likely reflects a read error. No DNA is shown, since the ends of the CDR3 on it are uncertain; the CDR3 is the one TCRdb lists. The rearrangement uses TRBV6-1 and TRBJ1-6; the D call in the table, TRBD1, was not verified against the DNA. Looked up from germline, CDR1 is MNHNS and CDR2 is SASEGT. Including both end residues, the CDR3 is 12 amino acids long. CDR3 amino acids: CASSPTGTGGFV.

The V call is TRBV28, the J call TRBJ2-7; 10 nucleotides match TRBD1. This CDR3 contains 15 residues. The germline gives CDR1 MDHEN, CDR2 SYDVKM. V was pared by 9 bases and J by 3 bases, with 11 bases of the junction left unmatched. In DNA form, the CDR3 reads TGTGCCAGTGGACAGGGGGAGTCCGAGCTCTACGAGCAGTACTTC. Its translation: CASGQGESELYEQYF.

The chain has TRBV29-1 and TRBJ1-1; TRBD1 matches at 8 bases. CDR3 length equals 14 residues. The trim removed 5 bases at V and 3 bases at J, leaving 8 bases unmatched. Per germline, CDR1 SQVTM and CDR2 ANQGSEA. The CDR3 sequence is CSVYGQGRDTEAFF. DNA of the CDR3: TGCAGCGTTTACGGACAGGGAAGGGACACTGAAGCTTTCTTT. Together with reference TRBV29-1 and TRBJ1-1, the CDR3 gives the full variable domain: SAVISQKPSRDICQRGTSLTIQCQVDSQVTMMFWYRQQPGQSLTLIATANQGSEATYESGFVIDKFPISRPNLTFSTLTVSNMSPEDSSIYLCSVYGQGRDTEAFFGQGTRLTVV.

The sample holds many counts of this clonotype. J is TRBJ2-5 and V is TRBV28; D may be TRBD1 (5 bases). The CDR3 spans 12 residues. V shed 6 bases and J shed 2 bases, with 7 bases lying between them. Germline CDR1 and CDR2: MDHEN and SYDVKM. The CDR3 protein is CASRGPQETQYF. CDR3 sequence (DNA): TGTGCCAGCAGGGGGCCGCAAGAGACCCAGTACTTC.

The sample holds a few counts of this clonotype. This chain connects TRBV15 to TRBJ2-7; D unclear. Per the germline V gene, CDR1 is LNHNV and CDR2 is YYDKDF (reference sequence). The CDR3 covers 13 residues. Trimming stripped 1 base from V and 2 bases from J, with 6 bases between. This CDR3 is CATSRAGPYEQYF. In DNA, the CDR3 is TGTGCCACCAGCAGAGCTGGACCCTACGAGCAGTACTTC. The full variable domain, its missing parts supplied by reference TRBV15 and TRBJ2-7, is DAMVIQNPRYQVTQFGKPVTLSCSQTLNHNVMYWYQQKSSQAPKLLFHYYDKDFNNEADTPDNFQSRRPNTSFCFLDIRSPGLGDTAMYLCATSRAGPYEQYFGPGTRLTVT.

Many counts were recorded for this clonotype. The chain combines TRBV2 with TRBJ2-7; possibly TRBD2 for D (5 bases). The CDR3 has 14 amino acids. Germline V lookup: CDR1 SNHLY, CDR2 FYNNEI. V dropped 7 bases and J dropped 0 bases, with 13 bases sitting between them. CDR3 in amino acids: CASIRLRSSYEQYF. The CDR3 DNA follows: TGTGCCAGCATACGACTACGGAGCTCCTACGAGCAGTACTTC.

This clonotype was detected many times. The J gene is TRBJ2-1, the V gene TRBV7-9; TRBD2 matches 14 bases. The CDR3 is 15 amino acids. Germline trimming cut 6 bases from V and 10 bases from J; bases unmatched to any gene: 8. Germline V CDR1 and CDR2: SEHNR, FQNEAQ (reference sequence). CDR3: CASRPTSGRANEQFF. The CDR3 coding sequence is TGTGCCAGCAGGCCGACTAGCGGGAGGGCCAACGAGCAGTTCTTC. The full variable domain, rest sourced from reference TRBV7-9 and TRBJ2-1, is DTGVSQNPRHKITKRGQNVTFRCDPISEHNRLYWYRQTLGQGPEFLTYFQNEAQLEKSRLLSDRFSAERPKGSFSTLEIQRTEQGDSAMYLCASRPTSGRANEQFFGPGTRLTVL.

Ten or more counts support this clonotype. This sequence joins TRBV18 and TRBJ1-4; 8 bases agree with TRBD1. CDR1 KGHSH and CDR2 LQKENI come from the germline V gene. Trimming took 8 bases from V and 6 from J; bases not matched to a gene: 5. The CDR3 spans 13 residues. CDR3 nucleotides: TGTGCCAGCAGCCCGACAGGGGATGAAAAACTGTTTTTT. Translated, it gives CASSPTGDEKLFF. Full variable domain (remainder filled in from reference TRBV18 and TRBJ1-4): NAGVMQNPRHLVRRRGQEARLRCSPMKGHSHVYWYRQLPEEGLKFMVYLQKENIIDESGMPKERFSAEFPKEGPSILRIQQVVRGDSAAYFCASSPTGDEKLFFGSGTQLSVL.

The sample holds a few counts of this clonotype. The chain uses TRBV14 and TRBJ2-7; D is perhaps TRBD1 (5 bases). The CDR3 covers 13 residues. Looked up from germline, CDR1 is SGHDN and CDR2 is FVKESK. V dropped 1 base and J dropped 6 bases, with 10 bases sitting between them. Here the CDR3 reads CASSQGREREQYF. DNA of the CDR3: TGTGCCAGCAGCCAAGGCAGGGAACGCGAGCAGTACTTC.

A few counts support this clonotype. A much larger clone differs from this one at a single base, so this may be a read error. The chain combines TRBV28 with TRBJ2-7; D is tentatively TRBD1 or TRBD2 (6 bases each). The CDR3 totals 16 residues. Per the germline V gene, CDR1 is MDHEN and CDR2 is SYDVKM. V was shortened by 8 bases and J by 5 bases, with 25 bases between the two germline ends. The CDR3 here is CASSFGGTPSPHEQYF. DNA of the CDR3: TGTGCCAGCTCCTTTGGCGGGACACCGTCCCCACACGAGCAGTACTTC. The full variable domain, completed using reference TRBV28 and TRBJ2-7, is DVKVTQSSRYLVKRTGEKVFLECVQDMDHENMFWYRQDPGLGLRLIYFSYDVKMKEKGDIPEGYSVSREKKERFSLILESASTNQTSMYLCASSFGGTPSPHEQYFGPGTRLTVT.

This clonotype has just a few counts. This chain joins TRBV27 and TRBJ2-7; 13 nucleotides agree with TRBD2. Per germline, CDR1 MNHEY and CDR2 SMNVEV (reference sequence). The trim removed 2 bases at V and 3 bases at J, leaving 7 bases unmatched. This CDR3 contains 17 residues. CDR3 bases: TGTGCCAGCAGTTTAAAAGCCCGGACTAGCGGGAGCTACGAGCAGTACTTC. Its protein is CASSLKARTSGSYEQYF.

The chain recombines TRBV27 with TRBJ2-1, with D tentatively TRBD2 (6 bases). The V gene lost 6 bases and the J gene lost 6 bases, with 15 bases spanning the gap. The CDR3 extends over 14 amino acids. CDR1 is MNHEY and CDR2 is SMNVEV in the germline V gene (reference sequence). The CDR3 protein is CASRADRDFNEQFF. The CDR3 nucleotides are TGTGCCAGCAGGGCCGACCGGGACTTCAATGAGCAGTTCTTC.

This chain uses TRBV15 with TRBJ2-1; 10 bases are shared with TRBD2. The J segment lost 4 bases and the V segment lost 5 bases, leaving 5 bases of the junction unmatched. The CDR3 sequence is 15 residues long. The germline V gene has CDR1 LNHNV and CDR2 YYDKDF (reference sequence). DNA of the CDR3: TGTGCCACCAGCCAAGCGGGAGGGCCGTACAATGAGCAGTTCTTC. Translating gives CATSQAGGPYNEQFF.